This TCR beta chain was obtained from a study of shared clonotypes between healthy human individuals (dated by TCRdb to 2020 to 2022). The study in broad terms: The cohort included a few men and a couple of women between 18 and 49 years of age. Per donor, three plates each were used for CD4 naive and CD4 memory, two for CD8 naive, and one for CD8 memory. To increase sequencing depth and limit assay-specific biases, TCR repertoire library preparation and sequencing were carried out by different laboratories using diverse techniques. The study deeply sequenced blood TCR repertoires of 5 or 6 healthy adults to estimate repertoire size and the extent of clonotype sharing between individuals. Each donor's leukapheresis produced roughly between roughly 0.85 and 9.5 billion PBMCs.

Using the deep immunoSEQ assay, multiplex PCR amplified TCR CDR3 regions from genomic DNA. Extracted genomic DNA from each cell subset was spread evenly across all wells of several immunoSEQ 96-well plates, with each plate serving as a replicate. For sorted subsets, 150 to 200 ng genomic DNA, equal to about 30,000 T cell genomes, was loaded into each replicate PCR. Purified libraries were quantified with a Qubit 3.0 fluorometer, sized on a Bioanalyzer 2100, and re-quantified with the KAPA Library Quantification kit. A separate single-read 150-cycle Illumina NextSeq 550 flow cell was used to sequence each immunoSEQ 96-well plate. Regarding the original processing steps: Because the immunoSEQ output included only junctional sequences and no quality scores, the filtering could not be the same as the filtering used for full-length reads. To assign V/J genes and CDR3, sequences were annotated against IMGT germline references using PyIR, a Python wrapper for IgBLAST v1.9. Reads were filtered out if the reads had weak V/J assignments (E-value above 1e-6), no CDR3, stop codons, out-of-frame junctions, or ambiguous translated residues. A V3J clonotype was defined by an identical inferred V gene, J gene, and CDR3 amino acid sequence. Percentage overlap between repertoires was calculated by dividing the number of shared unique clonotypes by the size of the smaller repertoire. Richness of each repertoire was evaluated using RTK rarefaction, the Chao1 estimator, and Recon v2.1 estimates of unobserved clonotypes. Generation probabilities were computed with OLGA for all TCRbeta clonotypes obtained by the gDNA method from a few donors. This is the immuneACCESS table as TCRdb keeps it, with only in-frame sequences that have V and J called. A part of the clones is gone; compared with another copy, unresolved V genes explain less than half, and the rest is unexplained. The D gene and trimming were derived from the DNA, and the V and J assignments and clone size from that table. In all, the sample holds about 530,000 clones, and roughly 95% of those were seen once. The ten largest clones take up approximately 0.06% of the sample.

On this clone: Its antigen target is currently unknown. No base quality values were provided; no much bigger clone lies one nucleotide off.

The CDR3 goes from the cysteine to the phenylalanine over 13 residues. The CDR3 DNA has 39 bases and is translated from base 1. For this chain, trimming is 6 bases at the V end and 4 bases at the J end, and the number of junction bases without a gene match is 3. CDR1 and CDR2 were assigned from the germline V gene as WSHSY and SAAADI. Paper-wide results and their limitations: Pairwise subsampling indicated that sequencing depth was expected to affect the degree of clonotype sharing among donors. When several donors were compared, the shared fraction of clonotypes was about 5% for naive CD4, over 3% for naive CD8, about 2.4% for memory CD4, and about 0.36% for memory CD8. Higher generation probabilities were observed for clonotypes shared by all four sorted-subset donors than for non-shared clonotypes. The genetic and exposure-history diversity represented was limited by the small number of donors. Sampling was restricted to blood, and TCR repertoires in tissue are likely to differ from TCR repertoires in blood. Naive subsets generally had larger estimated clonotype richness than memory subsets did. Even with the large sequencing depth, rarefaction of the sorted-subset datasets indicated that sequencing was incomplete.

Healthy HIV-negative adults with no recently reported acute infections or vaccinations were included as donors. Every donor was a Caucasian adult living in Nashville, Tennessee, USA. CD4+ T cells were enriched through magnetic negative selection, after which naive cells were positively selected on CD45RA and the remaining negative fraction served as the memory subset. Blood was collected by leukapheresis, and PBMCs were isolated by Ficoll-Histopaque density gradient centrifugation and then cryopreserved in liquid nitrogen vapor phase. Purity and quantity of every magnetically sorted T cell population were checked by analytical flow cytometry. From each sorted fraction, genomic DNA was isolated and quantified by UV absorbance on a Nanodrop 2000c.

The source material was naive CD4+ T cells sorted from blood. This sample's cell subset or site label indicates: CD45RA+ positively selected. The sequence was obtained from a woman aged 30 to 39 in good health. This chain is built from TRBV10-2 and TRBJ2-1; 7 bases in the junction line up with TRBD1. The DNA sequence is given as TGCGCCAGCAGATCAGGGGGTTACAATGAGCAGTTCTTC. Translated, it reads CASRSGGYNEQFF.